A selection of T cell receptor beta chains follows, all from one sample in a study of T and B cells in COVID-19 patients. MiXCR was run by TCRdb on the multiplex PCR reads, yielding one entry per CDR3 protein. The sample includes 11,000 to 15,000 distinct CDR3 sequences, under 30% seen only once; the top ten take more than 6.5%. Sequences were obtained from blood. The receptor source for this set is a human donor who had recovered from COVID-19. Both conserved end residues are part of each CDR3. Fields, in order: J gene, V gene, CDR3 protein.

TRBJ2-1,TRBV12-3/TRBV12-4,CASSYFGGGADEQFF
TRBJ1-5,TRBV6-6,CASRGTADRQPQHF
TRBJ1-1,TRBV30,CAWGQGTTEAFF
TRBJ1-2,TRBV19,CASIWTRPPYGYTF
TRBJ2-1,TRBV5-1,CASSPSSGGVQFF
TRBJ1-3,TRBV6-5,CASSGDKGMGSGNTIYF
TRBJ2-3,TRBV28,CASSSGTSGRAIYF
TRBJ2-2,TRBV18,CASSPQGGNWELFF
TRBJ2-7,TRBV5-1,CASSLSGPYEQYF
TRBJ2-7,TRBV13,CASSSLVGEQYF
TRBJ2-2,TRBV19,CASSSPGQTGELFF
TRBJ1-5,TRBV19,CASQDRGQGNQPQHF
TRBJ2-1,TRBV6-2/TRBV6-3,CASSYFDRIDEQFF
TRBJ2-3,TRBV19,CASSIELWRSDTQYF
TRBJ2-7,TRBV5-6,CASSRQTGKSYEQYF
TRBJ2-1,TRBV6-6,CASRTGTSGINEQFF
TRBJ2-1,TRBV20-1,CSASWTSGTYNEQFF
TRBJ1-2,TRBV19,CASSWTGLPSNYGYTF
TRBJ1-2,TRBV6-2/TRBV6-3,CASRRTGNYGYTF
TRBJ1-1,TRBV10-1,CASSSAGTLNTEAFF
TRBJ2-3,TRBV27,CASSTPQGAEDTQYF
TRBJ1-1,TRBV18,CASSRGVTLNTEAFF
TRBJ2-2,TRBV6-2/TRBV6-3,CASILSGGTGELFF
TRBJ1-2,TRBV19,CASLVGNYGYTF
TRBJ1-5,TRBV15,CATSISNQPQHF
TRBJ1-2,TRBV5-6,CASSLRRNGYTF
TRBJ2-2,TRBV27,CASSLRPDSELFF
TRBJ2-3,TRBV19,CASRSGEPSTDTQYF
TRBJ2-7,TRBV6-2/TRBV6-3,CASSDKAGTGGYEQYF
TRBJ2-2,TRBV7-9,CATPADRVGGTGELFF
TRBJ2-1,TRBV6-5,CASSYGTSLDNEQFF
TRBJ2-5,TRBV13,CASSSGTSGSRETQYF
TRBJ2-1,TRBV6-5,CASSLYGTTHNEQFF
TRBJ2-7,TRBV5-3,CARSHPGPFYEQYF
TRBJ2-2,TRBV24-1,CATSSVPGELFF
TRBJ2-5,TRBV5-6,CASSLAGGQTKETQYF
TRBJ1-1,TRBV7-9,CASRAWDTEAFF
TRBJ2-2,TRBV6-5,CASLVATWNTGELFF
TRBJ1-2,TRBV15,CATSRGDGNYGYTF
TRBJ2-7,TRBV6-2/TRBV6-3,CASSYSGTGGNEQYF
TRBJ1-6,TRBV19,CASSRGSDNSPLHF
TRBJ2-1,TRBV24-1,CATSDLGRGGRNEQFF
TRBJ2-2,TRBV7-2,CASSERGPDTGELFF
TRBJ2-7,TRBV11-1,CASSVSFLGSHEQYF
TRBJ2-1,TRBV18,CASSPSYNEQFF
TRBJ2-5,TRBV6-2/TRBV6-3,CASSYSGTSGETQYF
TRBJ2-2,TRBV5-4,CASSFAGGLTGELFF
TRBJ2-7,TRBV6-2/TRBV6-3,CASSPTGGLHEQYF
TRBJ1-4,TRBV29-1,CSVVGQRSEKLFF
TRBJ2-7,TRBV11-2,CASSQGLDYEQYF